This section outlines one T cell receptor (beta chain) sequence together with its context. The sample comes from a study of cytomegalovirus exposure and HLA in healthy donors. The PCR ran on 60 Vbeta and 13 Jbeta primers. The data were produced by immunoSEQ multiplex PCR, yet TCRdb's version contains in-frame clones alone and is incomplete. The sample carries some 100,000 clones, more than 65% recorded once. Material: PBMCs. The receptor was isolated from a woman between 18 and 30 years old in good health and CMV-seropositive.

As DNA, the CDR3 is TGTGCCACCAGCACACAGACGGTGAACACTGAAGCTTTCTTT. It encodes CATSTQTVNTEAFF. The V call is TRBV15, the J call TRBJ1-1, with no clear D. V lost 4 bases, J lost 0 bases, and 9 bases lay in between. Germline values: CDR1 LNHNV, CDR2 YYDKDF (reference sequence). The CDR3 covers 14 residues.